This TCR beta chain was recorded in a study of Graves' ophthalmopathy and Graves' hyperthyroidism. Study results and limitations: The authors also found most expanded thyroid clonotypes above 0.001 frequency in blood.

The CDR3 runs 14 residues. The germline V gene has CDR1 MDHEN and CDR2 SYDVKM. Trimming cost V 7 bases and J 1 base, with 14 bases left between them. Concerning this clonotype itself: Antigen specificity is unknown.

From RNA, the CDR3 regions of TCR beta chains were amplified and sequenced. After a first-round RT-PCR with HTBI primers, a second-round multiplex PCR was run. TCRdb reprocessed the multiplex PCR reads via MiXCR and lists one record per CDR3 protein. The data show some 390,000 distinct CDR3 sequences, roughly 18% seen once. The chain uses TRBV28 and TRBJ2-7; D may match TRBD1 or TRBD2 (6 bases each). This TCR was sampled from a woman aged 18-35 years with Graves' ophthalmopathy. Sequencing was performed on peripheral blood. The CDR3 DNA reads TGTGCCAGCACGGAGGGGGGTCGGTCCTACGAGCAGTACTTC. Residues: CASTEGGRSYEQYF. Full variable domain (remainder filled in from reference TRBV28 and TRBJ2-7): DVKVTQSSRYLVKRTGEKVFLECVQDMDHENMFWYRQDPGLGLRLIYFSYDVKMKEKGDIPEGYSVSREKKERFSLILESASTNQTSMYLCASTEGGRSYEQYFGPGTRLTVT.